Each of the 3 T cell receptor beta chains below was sequenced from the same sample in a study of blood T cells in healthy people across ages (dated by TCRdb to about 2015). Preparation of the library involved 5' RACE. The sequencer was an Illumina HiSeq 2500. The second PCR ran for roughly 7 to 12 cycles and used a J-beta primer mix along with a sample-barcoded 5' primer. Through fastp at Q25 and MiXCR, TCRdb rebuilt clones from the public reads, retaining in-frame beta chains. Here each entry gathers all rows of one CDR3 protein and keeps the most common genes and DNA. This sample comprises approximately 1.5 million distinct CDR3 sequences, 30% to 40% of them detected only once. The ten largest make up 11% of the sample. The sample taken for sequencing was blood. These TCRs come from a woman aged 25 to 45 in good health.

This chain uses TRBV20-1 with TRBJ2-7; D uncertain. Germline V gene data show CDR1 as DFQATT and CDR2 as SNEGSKA (reference sequence). Deletions cut 7 bases from V and 4 bases from J, with 11 bases between. This CDR3 is built from 11 residues. The CDR3 region is CSGYKSYEQYF. The DNA for the CDR3 is TGCAGTGGGTACAAGTCGTACGAGCAGTACTTC.

This clonotype was observed a handful of times. CDR3 DNA sequence: TGTGCCAGCAGTTTCCAACTTAGCACAGATACGCAGTATTTT. Translating gives CASSFQLSTDTQYF. The chain uses TRBV6-2 or TRBV6-3 and TRBJ2-3, with D unresolved. V was pared by 4 bases and J by 0 bases, with 8 bases between. The CDR3 runs 14 residues. The V gene's germline CDR1 is MNHEY and CDR2 SVGEGT.

This clonotype was seen a few times. The chain carries TRBV9 and TRBJ2-1; 8 nucleotides match TRBD2. The CDR3 length is 16 residues. The V gene end was trimmed by 0 bases and the J gene end by 2 bases; junction bases not matched to a gene: 4. Per the germline V gene, CDR1 is SGDLS and CDR2 is YYNGEE. CDR3 in DNA: TGTGCCAGCAGCGTAGCTTCGCGGGAGGCCTACAATGAGCAGTTCTTC. This encodes CASSVASREAYNEQFF.